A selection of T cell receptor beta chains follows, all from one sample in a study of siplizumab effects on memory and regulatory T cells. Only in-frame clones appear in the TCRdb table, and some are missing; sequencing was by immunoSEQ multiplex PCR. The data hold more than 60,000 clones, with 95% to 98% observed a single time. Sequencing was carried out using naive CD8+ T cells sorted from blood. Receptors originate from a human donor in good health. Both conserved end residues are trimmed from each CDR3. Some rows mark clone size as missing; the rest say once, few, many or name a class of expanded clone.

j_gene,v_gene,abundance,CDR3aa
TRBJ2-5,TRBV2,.,ASSEGQGGETQY
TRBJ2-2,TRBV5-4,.,ASSLYAGELF
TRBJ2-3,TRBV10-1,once,ASSYIDPGTSSLSTDTQY
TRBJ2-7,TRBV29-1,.,SVLSGGSYEQY
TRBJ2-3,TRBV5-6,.,ASSFEGPTDTQY
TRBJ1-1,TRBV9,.,ASSADSMNTEAF
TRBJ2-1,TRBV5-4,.,ASSWRGAYNEQF
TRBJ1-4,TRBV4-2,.,ASSPTGVNEKLF
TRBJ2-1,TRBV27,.,ASSAAGGWGRF
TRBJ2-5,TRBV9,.,ASGRGDPQETQY
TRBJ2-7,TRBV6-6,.,ASSYFGGLAYEQY
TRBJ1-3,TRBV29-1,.,SVEWEGNTIY
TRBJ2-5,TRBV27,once,ASSSRLAGGLETQY
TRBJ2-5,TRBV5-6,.,ASSSGTGVGETQY
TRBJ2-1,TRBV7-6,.,ASSFGGSNEQF
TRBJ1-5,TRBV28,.,ASRTVSSNQPQH
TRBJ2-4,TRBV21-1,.,ASSKSYGQFLAKNIQY
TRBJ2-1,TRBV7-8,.,ASSGDTSGAYNEQF
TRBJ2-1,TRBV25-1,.,ASSPGQGEGEQF
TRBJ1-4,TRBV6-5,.,ASSYSYNEKLF
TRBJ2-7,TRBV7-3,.,ASSLVGSSYEQY
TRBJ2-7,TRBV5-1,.,ASSLTGLSYEQY
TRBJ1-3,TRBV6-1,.,ASSRTGPGNTIY
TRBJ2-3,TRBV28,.,ASSFLSTDTQY
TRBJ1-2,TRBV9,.,ASSVEGTYGYT
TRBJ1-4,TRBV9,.,ASSVGDRSEKLF
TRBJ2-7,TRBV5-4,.,ANVFDEQY
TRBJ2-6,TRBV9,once,ASSESRQSSSGANVLT
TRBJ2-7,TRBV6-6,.,ASSYGGSPYEQY
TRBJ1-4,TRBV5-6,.,ASSLTTGLDEKLF
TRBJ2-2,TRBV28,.,ASSWPGHSGTGELF
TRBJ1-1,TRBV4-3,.,ASSNDMGSVNTEAF
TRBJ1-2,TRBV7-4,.,ASSSNQYGYT
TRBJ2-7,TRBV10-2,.,AATSGYEQY
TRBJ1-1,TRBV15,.,ATSRDRVANMNTEAF
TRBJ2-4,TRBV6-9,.,ASSYSGGFEKNIQY
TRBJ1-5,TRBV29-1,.,SVWDSNQPQH